Below, one T cell receptor (beta chain) is given with its context. Its target is not known. The data were obtained in a study of T-cell reconstitution after alpha-beta-depleted transplantation in children. Study results and limitations: Newly made T cells mostly supplied T-cell counts and diversity one year after transplant. At around two months after transplant, the alpha-beta T cells were reportedly derived from several hundred expanded clones that came from non-depleted graft cells.

The CDR3 has 13 amino acids. J gave up 8 bases and V 8 bases, and 8 bases lay outside the gene matches. CDR1 MNHEY and CDR2 SVGAGI come from the germline V gene. For TCRbeta, the library was prepared with unique molecular identifiers. TCRdb reanalysed the PCR reads using MiXCR and keeps one entry per CDR3 protein. The sample has about 1,000,000 distinct CDR3 sequences, about 29% seen once. The TCR was taken from a boy less than two years old who had a stem cell transplant for SCID, so the T cells may come from the graft donor. This rearrangement joins TRBV6-5 to TRBJ2-1, with TRBD2 matching 8 bases. This specimen was PBMCs, mostly from graft donor cells, taken 360 days after TCRalphabeta/CD19-depleted stem cell transplant. CDR3 region: CASVRTSRDEQFF. The CDR3 DNA follows: TGTGCCAGCGTCAGGACTAGCCGCGATGAGCAGTTCTTC.